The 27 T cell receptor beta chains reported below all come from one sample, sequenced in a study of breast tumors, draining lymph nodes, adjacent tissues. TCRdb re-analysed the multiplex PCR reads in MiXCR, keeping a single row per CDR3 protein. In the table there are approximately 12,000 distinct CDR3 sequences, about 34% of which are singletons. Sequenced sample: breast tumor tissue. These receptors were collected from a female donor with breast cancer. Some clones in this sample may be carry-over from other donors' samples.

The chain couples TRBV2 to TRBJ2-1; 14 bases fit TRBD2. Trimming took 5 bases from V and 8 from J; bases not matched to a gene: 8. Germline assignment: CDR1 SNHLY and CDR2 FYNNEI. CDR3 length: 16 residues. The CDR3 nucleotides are TGTGCCAGCAGTATAGGGACTAGCGGGGGCCGAGATGAGCAGTTCTTC. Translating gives CASSIGTSGGRDEQFF.

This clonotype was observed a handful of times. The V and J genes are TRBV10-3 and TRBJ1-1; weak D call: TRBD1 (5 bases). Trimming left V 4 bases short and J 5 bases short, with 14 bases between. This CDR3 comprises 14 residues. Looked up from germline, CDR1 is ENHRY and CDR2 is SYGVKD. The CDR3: CAISGTHSGTEAFF. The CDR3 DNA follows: TGTGCCATCAGTGGGACACACAGTGGGACTGAAGCTTTCTTT.

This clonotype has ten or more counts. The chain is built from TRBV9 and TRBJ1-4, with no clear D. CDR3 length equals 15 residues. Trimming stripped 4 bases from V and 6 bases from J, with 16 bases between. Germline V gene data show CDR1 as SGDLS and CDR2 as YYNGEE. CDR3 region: CASSPWSGVYEKLFF. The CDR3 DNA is TGTGCCAGCAGCCCCTGGAGCGGCGTGTATGAAAAACTGTTTTTT.

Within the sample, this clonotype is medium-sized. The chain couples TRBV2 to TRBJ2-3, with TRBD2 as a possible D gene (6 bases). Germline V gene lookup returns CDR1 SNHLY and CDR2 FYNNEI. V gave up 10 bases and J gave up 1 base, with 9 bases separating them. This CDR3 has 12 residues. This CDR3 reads CAISSGTDTQYF. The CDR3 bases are TGTGCCATATCTAGCGGCACAGATACGCAGTATTTT.

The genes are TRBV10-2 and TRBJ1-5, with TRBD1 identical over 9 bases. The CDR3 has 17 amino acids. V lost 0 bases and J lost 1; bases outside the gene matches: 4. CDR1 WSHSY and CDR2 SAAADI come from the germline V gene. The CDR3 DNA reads TGCGCCAGCAGTGAGTCGGGACAGGGAGGGAGCAATCAGCCCCAGCATTTT. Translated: CASSESGQGGSNQPQHF.

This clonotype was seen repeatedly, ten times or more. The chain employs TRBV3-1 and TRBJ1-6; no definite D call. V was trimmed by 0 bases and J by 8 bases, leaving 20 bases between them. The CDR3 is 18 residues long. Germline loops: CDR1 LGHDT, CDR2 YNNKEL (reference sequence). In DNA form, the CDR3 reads TGTGCCAGCAGCCAAGATTCTATCTACGCCCTCGGAGATTCACCCCTCCACTTT. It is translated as CASSQDSIYALGDSPLHF.

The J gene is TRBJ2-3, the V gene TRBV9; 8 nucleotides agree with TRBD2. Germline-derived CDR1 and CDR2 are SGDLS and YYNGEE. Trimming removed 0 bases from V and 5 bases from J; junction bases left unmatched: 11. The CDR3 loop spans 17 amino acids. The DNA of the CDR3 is TGTGCCAGCAGCGTAGGGGGGGCGGGAGGACGTGGAGATACGCAGTATTTT. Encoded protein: CASSVGGAGGRGDTQYF.

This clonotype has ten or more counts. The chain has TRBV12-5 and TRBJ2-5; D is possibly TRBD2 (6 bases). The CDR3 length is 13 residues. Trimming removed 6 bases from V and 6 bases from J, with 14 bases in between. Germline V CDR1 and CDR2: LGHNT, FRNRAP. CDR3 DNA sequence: TGTGCTAGTGGCCCCGGCGGGGTGAAGACCCAGTACTTC. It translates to CASGPGGVKTQYF.

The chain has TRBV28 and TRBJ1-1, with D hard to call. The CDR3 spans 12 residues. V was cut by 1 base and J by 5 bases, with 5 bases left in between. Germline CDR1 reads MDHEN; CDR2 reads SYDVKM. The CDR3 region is CASSLSGTEAFF. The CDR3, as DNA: TGTGCCAGCAGTTTATCAGGTACTGAAGCTTTCTTT.

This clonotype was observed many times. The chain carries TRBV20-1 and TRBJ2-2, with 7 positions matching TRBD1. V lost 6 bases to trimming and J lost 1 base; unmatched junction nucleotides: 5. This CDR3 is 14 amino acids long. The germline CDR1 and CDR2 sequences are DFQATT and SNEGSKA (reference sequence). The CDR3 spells CSAIRTGNTGELFF. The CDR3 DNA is TGCAGTGCAATTCGGACAGGGAACACCGGGGAGCTGTTTTTT.

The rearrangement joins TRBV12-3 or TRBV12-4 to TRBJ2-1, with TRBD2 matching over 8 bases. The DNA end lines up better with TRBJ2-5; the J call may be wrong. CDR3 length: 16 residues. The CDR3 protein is CASSPGGRGYQETQYF. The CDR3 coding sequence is TGTGCCAGCAGTCCGGGGGGGAGGGGGTACCAAGAGACCCAGTACTTC.

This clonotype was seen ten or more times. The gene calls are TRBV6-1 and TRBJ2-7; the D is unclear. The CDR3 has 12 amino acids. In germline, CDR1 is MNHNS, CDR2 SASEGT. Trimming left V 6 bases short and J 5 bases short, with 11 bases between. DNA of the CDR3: TGTGCCAGCAGAGACCTCTTCAACGAGCAGTACTTC. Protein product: CASRDLFNEQYF.

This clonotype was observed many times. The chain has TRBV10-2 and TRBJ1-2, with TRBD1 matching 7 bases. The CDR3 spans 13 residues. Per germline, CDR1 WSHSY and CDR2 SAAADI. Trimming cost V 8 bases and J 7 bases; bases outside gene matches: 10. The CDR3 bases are TGCGCCAGCGGCGACGGTCAGGGGGGTGGCTACACCTTC. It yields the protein CASGDGQGGGYTF.

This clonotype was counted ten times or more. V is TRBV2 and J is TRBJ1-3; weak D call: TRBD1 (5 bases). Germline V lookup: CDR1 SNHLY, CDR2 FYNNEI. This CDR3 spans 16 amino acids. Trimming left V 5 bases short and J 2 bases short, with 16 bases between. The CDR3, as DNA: TGTGCCAGCAGTTTCGGGACGGCTTCTGCTGGAAACACCATATATTTT. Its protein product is CASSFGTASAGNTIYF.

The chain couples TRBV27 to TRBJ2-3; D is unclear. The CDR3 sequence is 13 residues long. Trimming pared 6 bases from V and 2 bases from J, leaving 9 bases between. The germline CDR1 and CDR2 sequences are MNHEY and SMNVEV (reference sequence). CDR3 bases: TGTGCCAGCAGCCTCGGTTTCACAGATACGCAGTATTTT. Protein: CASSLGFTDTQYF.

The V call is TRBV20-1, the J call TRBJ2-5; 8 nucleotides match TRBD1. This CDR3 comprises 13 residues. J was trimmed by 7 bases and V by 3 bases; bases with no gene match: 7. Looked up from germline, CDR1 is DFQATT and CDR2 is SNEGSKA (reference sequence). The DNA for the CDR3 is TGCAGTGCTAGGGCCGACACAGGGGGGACCCAGTACTTC. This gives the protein CSARADTGGTQYF.

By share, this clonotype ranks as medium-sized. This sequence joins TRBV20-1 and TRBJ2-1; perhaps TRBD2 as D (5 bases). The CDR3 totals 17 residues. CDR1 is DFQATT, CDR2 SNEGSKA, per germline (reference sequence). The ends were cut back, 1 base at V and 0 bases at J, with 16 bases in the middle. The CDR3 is CSARVIVRSGSYNEQFF. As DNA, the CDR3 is TGCAGTGCTAGAGTCATCGTTAGGAGCGGCTCCTACAATGAGCAGTTCTTC.

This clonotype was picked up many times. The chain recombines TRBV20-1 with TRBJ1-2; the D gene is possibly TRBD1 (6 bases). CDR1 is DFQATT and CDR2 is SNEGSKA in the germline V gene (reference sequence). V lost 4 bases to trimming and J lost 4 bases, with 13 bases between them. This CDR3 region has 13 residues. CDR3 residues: CSANRGGGYGYTF. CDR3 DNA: TGCAGTGCTAACCGAGGGGGGGGCTATGGCTACACCTTC.

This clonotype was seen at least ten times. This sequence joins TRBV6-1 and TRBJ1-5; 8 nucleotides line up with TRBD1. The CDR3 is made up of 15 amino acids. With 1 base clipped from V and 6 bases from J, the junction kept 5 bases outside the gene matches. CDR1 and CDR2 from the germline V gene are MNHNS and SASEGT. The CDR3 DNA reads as TGTGCCAGCAGTGAAGTAACGACAGGGGCTCAGCCCCAGCATTTT. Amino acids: CASSEVTTGAQPQHF.

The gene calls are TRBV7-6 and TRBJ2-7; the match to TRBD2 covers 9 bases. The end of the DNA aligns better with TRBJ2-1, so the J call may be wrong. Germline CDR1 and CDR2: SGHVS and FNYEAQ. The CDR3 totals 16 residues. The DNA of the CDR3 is TGTGCCAGCAGCTTAGTGTTTAGCGGGGGCCGAGATGAGCAGTTCTTC. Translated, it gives CASSLVFSGGRDEQFF.

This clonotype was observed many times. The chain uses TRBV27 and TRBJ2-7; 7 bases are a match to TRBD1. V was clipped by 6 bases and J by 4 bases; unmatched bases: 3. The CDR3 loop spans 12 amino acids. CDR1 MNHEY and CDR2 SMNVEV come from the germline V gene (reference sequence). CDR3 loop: CASRGTVYEQYF. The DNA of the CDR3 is TGTGCCAGCAGGGGGACAGTTTACGAGCAGTACTTC.

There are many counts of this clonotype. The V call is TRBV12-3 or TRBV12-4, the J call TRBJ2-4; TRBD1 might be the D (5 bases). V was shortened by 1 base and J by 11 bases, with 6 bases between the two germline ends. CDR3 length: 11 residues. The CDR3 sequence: CASSLGQFQYF. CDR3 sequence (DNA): TGTGCCAGCAGTTTAGGACAGTTTCAGTACTTC.

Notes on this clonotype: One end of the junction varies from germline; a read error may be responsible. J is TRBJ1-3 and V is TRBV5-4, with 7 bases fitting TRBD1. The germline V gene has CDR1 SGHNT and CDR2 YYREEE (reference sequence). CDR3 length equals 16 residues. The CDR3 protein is CASSLRAGTARNTMYF. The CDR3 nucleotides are TGCGCCAGCAGCCTTAGGGCCGGGACAGCCCGAAACACCATGTATTTT.

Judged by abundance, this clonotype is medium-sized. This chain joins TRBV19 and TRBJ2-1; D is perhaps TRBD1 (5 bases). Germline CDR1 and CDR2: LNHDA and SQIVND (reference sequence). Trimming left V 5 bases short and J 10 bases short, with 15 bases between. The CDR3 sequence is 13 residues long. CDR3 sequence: CASSALQGSEQFF. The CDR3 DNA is TGTGCCAGTAGTGCGCTTCAGGGTAGCGAGCAGTTCTTC. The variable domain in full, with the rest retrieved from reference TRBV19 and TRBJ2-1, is DGGITQSPKYLFRKEGQNVTLSCEQNLNHDAMYWYRQDPGQGLRLIYYSQIVNDFQKGDIAEGYSVSREKKESFPLTVTSAQKNPTAFYLCASSALQGSEQFFGPGTRLTVL.

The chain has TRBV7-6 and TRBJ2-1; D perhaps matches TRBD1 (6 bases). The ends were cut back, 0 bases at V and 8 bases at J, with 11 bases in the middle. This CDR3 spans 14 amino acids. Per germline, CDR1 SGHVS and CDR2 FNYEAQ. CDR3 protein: CASSLAGTGYEQFF. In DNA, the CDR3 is TGTGCCAGCAGCTTAGCGGGAACAGGGTATGAGCAGTTCTTC.

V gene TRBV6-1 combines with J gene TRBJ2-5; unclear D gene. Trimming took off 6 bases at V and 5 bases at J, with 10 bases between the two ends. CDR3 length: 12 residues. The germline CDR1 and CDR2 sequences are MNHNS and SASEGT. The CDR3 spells CASSPFGETQYF. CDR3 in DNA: TGTGCCAGCAGCCCGTTTGGGGAGACCCAGTACTTC.

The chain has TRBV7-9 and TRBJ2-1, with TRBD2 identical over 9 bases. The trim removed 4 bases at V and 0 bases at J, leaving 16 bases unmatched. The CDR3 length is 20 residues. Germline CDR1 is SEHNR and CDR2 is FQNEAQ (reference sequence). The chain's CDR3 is CASSSSGGVAGESSYNEQFF. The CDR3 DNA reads TGTGCCAGCAGCTCCTCGGGGGGAGTAGCGGGAGAGAGCTCCTACAATGAGCAGTTCTTC.